A single T cell receptor (beta chain) is shown here with its context. The data originate from a study of blood T cell repertoires in COVID-19. The wider study: Acute-phase and convalescent COVID-19 samples originated in the United States, Italy and Spain.

Germline assignment: CDR1 ENHRY and CDR2 SYGVKD. Trimming removed 10 bases from V and 4 bases from J; junction bases left unmatched: 5. This CDR3 has 12 amino acids. The authors' processing: Reference gene primer amplification yielded estimated nucleated cell counts. Some clones are missing from TCRdb's copy, which holds only in-frame ones; the method was immunoSEQ multiplex PCR. V and J calls and clone size are copied from that table; D and trimming were computed from the DNA. This sample has about 410,000 clones, with about nine tenths found just once. This chain connects TRBV10-3 to TRBJ1-2, with 8 bases lining up with TRBD1. This sequence was found in a woman aged 30 to 39 with active or convalescent COVID-19. The material sequenced was peripheral blood. The CDR3 DNA follows: TGTGCCACCGGACAGGGTGGCTATGGCTACACCTTC. Protein product: CATGQGGYGYTF.